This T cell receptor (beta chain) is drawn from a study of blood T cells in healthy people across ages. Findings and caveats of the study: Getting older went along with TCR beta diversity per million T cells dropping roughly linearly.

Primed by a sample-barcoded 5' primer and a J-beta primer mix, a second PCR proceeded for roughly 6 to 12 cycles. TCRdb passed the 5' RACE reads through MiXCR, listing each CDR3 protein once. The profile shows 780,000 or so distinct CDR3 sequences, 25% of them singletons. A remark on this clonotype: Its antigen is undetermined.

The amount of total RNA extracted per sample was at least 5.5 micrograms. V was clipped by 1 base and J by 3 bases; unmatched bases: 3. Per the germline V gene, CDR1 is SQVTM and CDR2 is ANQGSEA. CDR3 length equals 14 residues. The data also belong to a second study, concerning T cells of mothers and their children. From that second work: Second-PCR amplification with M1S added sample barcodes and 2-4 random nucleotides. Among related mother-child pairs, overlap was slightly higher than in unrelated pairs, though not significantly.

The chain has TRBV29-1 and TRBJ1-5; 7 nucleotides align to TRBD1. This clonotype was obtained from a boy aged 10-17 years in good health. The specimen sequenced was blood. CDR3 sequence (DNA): TGCAGCGTTGAAGTTACAGGGGACAATCAGCCCCAGCATTTT. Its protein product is CSVEVTGDNQPQHF.